This T cell receptor (beta chain) was found in a study of CD8 T cells in Susac syndrome. With 0 bases removed from V and 4 bases from J, the gap between germline ends came to 9 bases. The CDR3 totals 13 residues. Germline V gives CDR1 GTSNPN, CDR2 SVGIG (reference sequence). Note on this clonotype: Its antigen is not known.

Study conclusions and caveats: Acknowledgment was made by the study that its TCR sequencing and HLA analysis involved a relatively small number of individuals.

With random hexamers, roughly 0.5 to 1 ug RNA was reverse transcribed. TCR beta CDR3 was amplified by immunoSEQ covering 54 Vbeta and 13 Jbeta. TCRdb redid the calling of the immunoSEQ multiplex PCR reads with MiXCR, one entry per CDR3 protein. The sample consists of 150,000 to 200,000 distinct CDR3 sequences, approximately 95% of them appearing once. Sequencing input: CD8+ T cells from PBMCs. The chain links TRBV30 to TRBJ1-2; the D gene is possibly TRBD1 (6 bases). This clonotype was obtained from a human donor with Susac syndrome. The CDR3 is CAWSVEGVYGYTF. CDR3 sequence (DNA): TGTGCCTGGAGTGTAGAGGGGGTCTATGGCTACACCTTC.